These T cell receptor beta chains were read from a single sample in a study of long-term antiretroviral therapy in people with HIV. Sequencing was performed with immunoSEQ multiplex PCR; in TCRdb, only in-frame clones are kept and a portion is missing. Of some 28,000 clones listed, about 95% are singletons. Material: unsorted PBMCs, obtained about 6.6 years after starting antiretroviral therapy. The receptors stem from a man younger than 40 with HIV. The CDR3 runs from the conserved cysteine through the conserved F or W. The D gene is left open where the match is weak. The size of a clone is reported for some rows only, either as once, few or many, or as a class for expanded clones.

NA,NA,TRBJ2-5,TRBV7-9,CASSLDLKQETQYF,TGTGCCAGCAGCTTGGACTTGAAACAAGAGACCCAGTACTTC
NA,NA,TRBJ2-1,TRBV11-1,CASSIRTGTEQFF,TGTGCCAGCAGCATCCGAACCGGCACTGAGCAGTTCTTC
NA,NA,TRBJ2-7,TRBV7-8,CASSRRSPYEQYF,TGTGCCAGCAGCCGACGGTCGCCCTACGAGCAGTACTTC
NA,NA,TRBJ2-2,TRBV13,CASSPKNTGELFF,TGTGCCAGCAGCCCGAAGAACACCGGGGAGCTGTTTTTT
NA,NA,TRBJ2-1,TRBV9,CASSVLLLSTSNEQFF,TGTGCCAGCAGCGTACTACTACTTTCGACCTCAAATGAGCAGTTCTTC
NA,NA,TRBJ2-1,TRBV5-4,CASSLGGWNEQFF,TGTGCCAGCAGCTTGGGAGGGTGGAATGAGCAGTTCTTC
NA,TRBD2,TRBJ2-2,TRBV6-1,CASIQRETGELFF,TGTGCCAGCATCCAGCGGGAGACCGGGGAGCTGTTTTTT
NA,TRBD1,TRBJ1-1,TRBV19,CASKGQGIDTEAFF,TGTGCCAGTAAGGGACAGGGGATAGACACTGAAGCTTTCTTT
NA,TRBD1,TRBJ2-7,TRBV6-1,CASSEAAGGSSEQYF,TGTGCCAGCAGTGAAGCGGCAGGGGGTTCATCCGAGCAGTACTTC
NA,NA,TRBJ1-1,TRBV5-4,CASSFRGTAFF,TGTGCCAGCAGCTTCCGGGGGACGGCTTTCTTT
NA,NA,TRBJ2-5,TRBV30,CAWSGTVYQETQYF,TGTGCCTGGAGTGGGACAGTGTACCAAGAGACCCAGTACTTC
NA,NA,TRBJ2-4,TRBV6-1,CASSVMVKNIQYF,TGTGCCAGCAGTGTCATGGTCAAAAACATTCAGTACTTC
NA,NA,TRBJ1-6,TRBV7-3,CASSLGDNSPLHF,TGTGCCAGCAGCTTAGGGGATAATTCACCCCTCCACTTT
NA,NA,TRBJ1-1,TRBV27,CASSLRGGSTEAFF,TGTGCCAGCAGTCTTAGGGGGGGTTCCACTGAAGCTTTCTTT
NA,NA,TRBJ2-7,TRBV11-3,CASSLVQAEQYF,TGTGCCAGCAGCTTAGTTCAGGCCGAGCAGTACTTC
once,NA,TRBJ1-2,TRBV19,CASSERHYFNYGYTF,TGTGCCAGTAGTGAAAGACATTATTTCAACTATGGCTACACCTTC
NA,NA,TRBJ2-1,TRBV5-4,CASSLTEDNEQFF,TGTGCCAGCAGCCTGACGGAAGACAATGAGCAGTTCTTC
few,TRBD1,TRBJ2-1,TRBV6-4,CASSTDRGGYNEQFF,TGTGCCAGCAGTACCGACAGGGGAGGCTACAATGAGCAGTTCTTC
NA,NA,TRBJ1-4,TRBV15,CATSRDRDQGNEKLFF,TGTGCCACCAGCAGAGATAGGGACCAAGGAAATGAAAAACTGTTTTTT
once,NA,TRBJ2-2,TRBV10-1,CASSDGTDTGELFF,TGCGCCAGCAGTGACGGGACGGACACCGGGGAGCTGTTTTTT
NA,TRBD1,TRBJ2-7,TRBV6-5,CASSPRQGAYEQYF,TGTGCCAGCAGCCCTAGACAGGGGGCCTACGAGCAGTACTTC
NA,NA,TRBJ1-1,TRBV6-6,CASSRGMNTEAFF,TGTGCCAGCAGTCGGGGAATGAACACTGAAGCTTTCTTT
NA,TRBD1,TRBJ1-1,TRBV7-3,CASSASGQGTEAFF,TGTGCCAGCAGCGCCTCGGGACAGGGTACTGAAGCTTTCTTT
NA,TRBD1,TRBJ2-1,TRBV19,CASSIGRTGHNEQFF,TGTGCCAGTAGTATAGGTCGGACAGGGCACAATGAGCAGTTCTTC
NA,NA,TRBJ2-5,TRBV4-3,CASSQGLGGGTQYF,TGCGCCAGCAGCCAAGGCCTAGGGGGAGGGACCCAGTACTTC
NA,NA,TRBJ2-7,TRBV9,CASSVEAGNEQYF,TGTGCCAGCAGCGTAGAGGCAGGAAACGAGCAGTACTTC
once,NA,TRBJ1-2,TRBV7-9,CASSFLPVERNYGYTF,TGTGCCAGCAGCTTCCTTCCAGTAGAGAGGAACTATGGCTACACCTTC
NA,NA,TRBJ1-1,TRBV7-2,CASSLEKMNTEAFF,TGTGCCAGCAGCTTAGAGAAAATGAACACTGAAGCTTTCTTT
NA,NA,TRBJ2-2,TRBV7-9,CASSPRNTGELFF,TGTGCCAGCAGCCCACGGAACACCGGGGAGCTGTTTTTT
NA,NA,TRBJ1-6,TRBV30,CAWSSGTGNNSPLHF,TGTGCCTGGAGTAGCGGTACAGGGAATAATTCACCCCTCCACTTT
NA,TRBD2,TRBJ2-5,TRBV28,CASSLWLGLAVETQYF,TGTGCCAGCAGTTTATGGCTGGGACTAGCTGTAGAGACCCAGTACTTC
NA,NA,TRBJ1-4,TRBV5-1,CASSSGRQASEKLFF,TGCGCCAGCAGCTCGGGGAGACAGGCTTCTGAAAAACTGTTTTTT
NA,NA,TRBJ1-6,TRBV2,CASSEFGGKVNSPLHF,TGTGCCAGCAGTGAATTTGGGGGCAAAGTTAATTCACCCCTCCACTTT
NA,NA,TRBJ2-4,TRBV7-2,CASSPPGTSKNIQYF,TGTGCCAGCAGCCCGCCCGGGACCTCCAAAAACATTCAGTACTTC
NA,NA,TRBJ1-1,TRBV4-3,CASSRDGEAFF,TGCGCCAGCAGCAGAGACGGTGAAGCTTTCTTT
NA,NA,TRBJ1-3,TRBV30,CAWSTGSGNTIYF,TGTGCCTGGAGTACAGGCTCTGGAAACACCATATATTTT
few,TRBD1,TRBJ2-5,TRBV4-2,CASSAGQEQETQYF,TGTGCCAGCAGCGCGGGACAGGAGCAAGAGACCCAGTACTTC
NA,NA,TRBJ1-2,TRBV7-9,CASSSEGPGIQRYTF,TGTGCCAGCAGCTCGGAGGGGCCCGGGATCCAACGCTACACCTTC
once,NA,TRBJ2-1,TRBV15,CATSRETDPSYNEQFF,TGTGCCACCAGCAGAGAAACGGATCCCTCCTACAATGAGCAGTTCTTC
NA,TRBD1,TRBJ2-7,TRBV28,CASGQGVPAWYF,TGTGCCAGCGGACAGGGGGTTCCTGCGTGGTACTTC
NA,TRBD2,TRBJ2-1,TRBV4-3,CASAHLTSANNEQFF,TGCGCCAGCGCCCACCTGACTAGCGCGAACAATGAGCAGTTCTTC
NA,TRBD1,TRBJ1-1,TRBV7-9,CASSSGQGRNTEAFF,TGTGCCAGCAGCTCTGGACAGGGCCGGAACACTGAAGCTTTCTTT